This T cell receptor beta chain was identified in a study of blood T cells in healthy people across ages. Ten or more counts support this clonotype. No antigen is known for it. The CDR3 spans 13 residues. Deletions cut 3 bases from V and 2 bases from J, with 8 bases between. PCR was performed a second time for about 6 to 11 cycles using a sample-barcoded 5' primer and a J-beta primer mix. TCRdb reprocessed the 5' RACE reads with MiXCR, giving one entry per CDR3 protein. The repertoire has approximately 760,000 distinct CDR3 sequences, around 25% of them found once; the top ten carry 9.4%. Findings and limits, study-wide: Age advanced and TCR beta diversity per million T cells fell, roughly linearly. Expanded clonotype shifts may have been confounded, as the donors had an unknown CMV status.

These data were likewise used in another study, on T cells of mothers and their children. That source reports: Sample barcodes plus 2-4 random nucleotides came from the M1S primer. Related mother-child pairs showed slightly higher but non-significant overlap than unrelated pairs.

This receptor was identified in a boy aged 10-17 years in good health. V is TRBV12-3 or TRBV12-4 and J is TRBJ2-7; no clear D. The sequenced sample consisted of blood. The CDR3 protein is CASSFSKAYEQYF. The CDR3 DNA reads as TGTGCCAGCAGTTTCTCGAAGGCCTACGAGCAGTACTTC.